This T cell receptor beta chain was captured in a study of identical twins (dated by TCRdb to between 2015 and 2016). Looking at the study overall: To test whether fetal clonotypes persist, the study used deep sequencing on TCR alpha and beta repertoires from monozygotic twins, unrelated adults of various ages, and cord blood. To rule out contamination, replicate twin experiments were performed at different times with different library preparation protocols. Beyond this particular receptor, the publication reports: Compared with coincidental sharing between unrelated individuals, out-of-frame TCR alpha sequences shared between twins had an excess of sequences with low generation probability. Invariant T cells such as MAIT and iNKT could partly confound zero-insertion analyses, although diverse VJ usage argued against such confounding for most clonotypes. Because the same donors could not be followed over many years, the conclusions depended on cross-sectional statistical analysis. Abundant cord blood beta clonotypes carried fewer insertions; young adult naive repertoires showed a weaker similar trend, while memory repertoires showed none. The excess sharing between twins in beta out-of-frame sequences was weaker because fewer shared sequences reduced the signal-to-noise ratio. In monozygotic twins, recombination models systematically underestimated out-of-frame TCR alpha sharing, but the models matched the sharing seen between unrelated individuals.

The CDR3 goes from the cysteine to the phenylalanine over 15 residues. Just the 45-base CDR3 DNA is kept, in frame starting at base 1. The germline V end is reduced by 5 bases and the J end by 0 bases; junction bases left unmatched: 3. The CDR1 and CDR2 encoded by the germline V gene are SGHRS and YFSETQ. Every donor in the study was a healthy Caucasian. The twin cohort consisted of three pairs of female monozygotic twins, all aged about 18 to 29 years. Positive isolation kits from Invitrogen were used to isolate the CD4+ and CD8+ T cell populations. The library was built by means of 5' RACE. Sequencer: Illumina HiSeq 2000. Template switching introduced a universal primer binding site; the final cDNA contained a unique molecular identifier, enabling accurate counting of TCR cDNA molecules. Specific primers in the conserved constant-segment region were used to synthesize first-strand cDNA for TCR alpha and beta chains. To control for contamination, each cDNA library was double barcoded with a SMART-Mk sample barcode plus Illumina barcodes. Two successive PCR steps introduced TruSeq adapter sequences along with Illumina sample barcodes. The Illumina HiSeq platform was used with custom primers to sequence TCR alpha and beta cDNA libraries. Turning to the authors' computational methods: MiGEC was used to process raw reads and extract unique molecular identifiers, and MiXCR was used to find CDR3 positions. For each individual, recombination models were inferred using an EM algorithm with the repgenHMM and IGoR tools. The analysis of shared clonotypes was done with the tcR package in R, with sharing normalized by the product of cloneset sizes. To study raw recombination free of thymic and clonal selection effects, out-of-frame nonproductive sequences were analyzed. The public reads were reanalyzed by TCRdb: fastp trimming at Q25, MiXCR alignment, in-frame beta chains only. When rows share a CDR3 protein, they turn into one entry using the most common DNA and genes. What appears here as the V and J calls and clone size reflects TCRdb's work, not the paper's. The sample table shows about 530,000 distinct CDR3 sequences, and roughly 15% are seen once. The biggest ten clones account for about 0.4% of the sample.

To note about this clonotype: Its antigen is not yet known. No base quality values were provided; no much bigger clone lies one nucleotide off.

These data are also associated with another study on yellow fever vaccine responses in identical twins. As the second publication notes: According to the authors, the vaccine-induced T cell response in identical twins seemed to be partly convergent and partly specific to each individual. The study precisely tracked vaccine-responding T cell clones in identical twins.

This chain joins TRBV5-1 to TRBJ1-4; 8 middle bases align to TRBD1. This receptor was taken from a woman younger than 30 in good health. Sequenced sample: CD4+ T cells sorted from blood. The CDR3 loop reads CASRPTGATNEKLFF. The nucleotides are TGCGCCAGCAGACCGACAGGGGCAACTAATGAAAAACTGTTTTTT.